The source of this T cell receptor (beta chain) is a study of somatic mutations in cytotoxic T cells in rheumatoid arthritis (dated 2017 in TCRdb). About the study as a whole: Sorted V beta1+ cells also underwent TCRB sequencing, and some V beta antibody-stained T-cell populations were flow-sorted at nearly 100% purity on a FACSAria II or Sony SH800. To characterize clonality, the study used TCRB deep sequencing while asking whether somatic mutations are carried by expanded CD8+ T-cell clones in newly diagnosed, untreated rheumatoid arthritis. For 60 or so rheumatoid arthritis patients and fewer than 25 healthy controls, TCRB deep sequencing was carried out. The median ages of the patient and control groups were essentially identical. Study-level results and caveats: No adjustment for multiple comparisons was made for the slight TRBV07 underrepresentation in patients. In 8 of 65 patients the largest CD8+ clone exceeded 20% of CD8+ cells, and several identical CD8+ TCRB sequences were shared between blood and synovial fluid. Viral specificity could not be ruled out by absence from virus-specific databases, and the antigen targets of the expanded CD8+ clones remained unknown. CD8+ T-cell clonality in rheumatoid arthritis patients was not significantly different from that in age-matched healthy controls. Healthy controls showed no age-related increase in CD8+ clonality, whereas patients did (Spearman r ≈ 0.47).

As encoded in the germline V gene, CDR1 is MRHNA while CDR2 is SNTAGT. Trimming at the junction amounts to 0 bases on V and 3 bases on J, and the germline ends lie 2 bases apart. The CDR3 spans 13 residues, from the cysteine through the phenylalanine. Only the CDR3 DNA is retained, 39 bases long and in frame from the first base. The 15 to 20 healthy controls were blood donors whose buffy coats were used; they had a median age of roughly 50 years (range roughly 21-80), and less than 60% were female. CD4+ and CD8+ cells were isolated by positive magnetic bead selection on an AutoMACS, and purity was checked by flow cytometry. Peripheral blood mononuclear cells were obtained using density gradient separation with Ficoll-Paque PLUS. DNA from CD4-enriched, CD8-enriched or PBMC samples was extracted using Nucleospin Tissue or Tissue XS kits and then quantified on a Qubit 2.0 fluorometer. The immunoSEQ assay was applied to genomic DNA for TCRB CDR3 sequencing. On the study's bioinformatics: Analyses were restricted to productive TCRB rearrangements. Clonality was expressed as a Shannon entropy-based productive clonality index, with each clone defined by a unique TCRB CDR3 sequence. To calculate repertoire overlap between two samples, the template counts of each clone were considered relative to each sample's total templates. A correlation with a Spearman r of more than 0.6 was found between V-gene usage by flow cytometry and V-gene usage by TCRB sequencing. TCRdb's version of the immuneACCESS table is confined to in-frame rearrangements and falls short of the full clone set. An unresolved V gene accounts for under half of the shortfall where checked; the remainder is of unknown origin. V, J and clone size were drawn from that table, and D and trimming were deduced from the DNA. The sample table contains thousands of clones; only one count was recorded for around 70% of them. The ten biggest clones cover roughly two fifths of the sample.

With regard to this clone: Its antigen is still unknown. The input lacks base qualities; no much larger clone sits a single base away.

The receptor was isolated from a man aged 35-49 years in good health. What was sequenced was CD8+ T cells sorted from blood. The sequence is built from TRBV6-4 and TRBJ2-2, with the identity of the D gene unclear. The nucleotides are TGTGCCAGCAGTGACTCGGACACCGGGGAGCTGTTTTTT. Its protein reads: CASSDSDTGELFF.